This TCR beta chain was documented in a study of shared clonotypes between healthy human individuals. With 4 bases removed from V and 5 bases from J, the gap between germline ends came to 9 bases. The germline V gene has CDR1 SGHNT and CDR2 YYREEE (reference sequence). CDR3 length: 12 residues. The assay ran at deep level. Sequenced by immunoSEQ multiplex PCR; TCRdb stores in-frame clones only, minus some. The sample has 2 million to 3 million clones; roughly 93% are singletons. Worth noting for this clone: Its matching antigen is unknown. The same CDR3 arises from other DNA sequences in this sample as well.

General study points: Generation probability values for non-shared clonotypes were lower than those for clonotypes shared by all four donors.

The sequence was obtained from a young man in good health. Some clones in this sample may be carry-over from other donors' samples. This chain uses TRBV5-4 with TRBJ1-2; weak D call: TRBD1 (6 bases). The sequenced material came from naive CD4+ T cells from PBMCs. The subset: CD45RA+ positively selected. The CDR3 DNA reads as TGTGCCAGCAGCGGAACAGGGTATGGCTACACCTTC. It is translated as CASSGTGYGYTF.